A single sample gave rise to the 29 T cell receptor beta chains below, sequenced in a study of shared clonotypes between healthy human individuals. TCRdb's table, derived via immunoSEQ multiplex PCR, lists solely in-frame clones and lacks some. Of 850,000 to 1,200,000 clones in the sample, about 75% were seen once. Sequenced material: memory CD4+ T cells sorted from blood. Described subset: CD45RA-negative fraction. Receptors were obtained from a man younger than 35 in good health.

V and J are TRBV29-1 and TRBJ1-1; D remains unclear. CDR1 SQVTM and CDR2 ANQGSEA come from the germline V gene. Trimming shortened V by 4 bases and J by 8 bases, and 14 bases separated the two germline ends. This CDR3 is 12 amino acids long. CDR3 amino acids: CSVGAEWREAFF. CDR3 in DNA: TGCAGCGTTGGGGCAGAATGGAGGGAAGCTTTCTTT.

V usage is TRBV2 and J usage is TRBJ1-4; D ambiguous. The CDR3 sequence is 14 residues long. Germline V lookup: CDR1 SNHLY, CDR2 FYNNEI. The V end was cut by 2 bases, the J end by 8 bases, with 12 bases between. DNA for the CDR3: TGTGCCAGCAGTGAACCGACCGGCCGGGAAAAACTGTTTTTT. Protein product: CASSEPTGREKLFF.

This sequence joins TRBV5-1 and TRBJ2-5; 10 bases are shared with TRBD1. With 7 bases clipped from V and 5 bases from J, the junction kept 11 bases outside the gene matches. This CDR3 has 15 residues. Per germline, CDR1 SGHRS and CDR2 YFSETQ. CDR3: CASVRGDRGPETQYF. The CDR3 DNA reads TGCGCCAGCGTTCGAGGAGACAGGGGGCCGGAGACCCAGTACTTC.

This chain uses TRBV7-9 with TRBJ2-7; D may be TRBD1 or TRBD2 (6 bases each). V was shortened by 5 bases and J by 6 bases, with 17 bases between the two germline ends. This CDR3 spans 14 amino acids. Germline CDR1 is SEHNR and CDR2 is FQNEAQ (reference sequence). Written as DNA, the CDR3 is TGTGCCAGCAGCGCTTCGGGGGCGAAGCCCGAGCAGTACTTC. It translates to CASSASGAKPEQYF.

This chain connects TRBV6-5 to TRBJ1-2; D gene uncertain. CDR3 length equals 14 residues. The germline V gene encodes CDR1 MNHEY and CDR2 SVGAGI. Between the trimmed V and J ends, which lost 3 bases and 3 bases, there was a span of 11 bases. CDR3 protein: CASSYGQEDYGYTF. In DNA, the CDR3 is TGTGCCAGCAGTTATGGGCAGGAGGACTATGGCTACACCTTC.

V usage is TRBV10-2 and J usage is TRBJ2-2; no reliable D call. V lost 3 bases and J 4 bases, leaving 6 bases between the germline ends. Germline-derived CDR1 and CDR2 are WSHSY and SAAADI. This CDR3 region has 13 residues. The CDR3 DNA reads as TGCGCCAGCAGTGATCGAGGCACCGGGGAGCTGTTTTTT. It is translated as CASSDRGTGELFF.

V is TRBV27 and J is TRBJ2-7; 12 bases map to TRBD2. Trimming removed 6 bases from V and 0 bases from J; junction bases left unmatched: 3. This CDR3 is 15 amino acids long. Germline loops: CDR1 MNHEY, CDR2 SMNVEV (reference sequence). This CDR3 reads CASRASGGASYEQYF. The CDR3, as DNA: TGTGCCAGCAGAGCTAGCGGGGGGGCCTCCTACGAGCAGTACTTC.

The chain is built from TRBV28 and TRBJ2-1, with unresolved D. Germline V gene lookup returns CDR1 MDHEN and CDR2 SYDVKM. Trimming pared 6 bases from V and 0 bases from J, leaving 12 bases between. The CDR3 has 15 amino acids. The CDR3 bases are TGTGCCAGCAGCCCCGGGTTCAGCTCCTACAATGAGCAGTTCTTC. Its translation: CASSPGFSSYNEQFF.

The chain carries TRBV7-9 and TRBJ1-6; D is perhaps TRBD1 (6 bases). Looked up from germline, CDR1 is SEHNR and CDR2 is FQNEAQ (reference sequence). V shed 5 bases and J shed 6 bases, with 11 bases lying between them. The CDR3 loop spans 14 amino acids. The CDR3 coding sequence is TGTGCCAGCAGCCCCCAAGGGGGTAATTCACCCCTCCACTTT. Its translation: CASSPQGGNSPLHF. The variable domain in full, completed from reference TRBV7-9 and TRBJ1-6, reads DTGVSQNPRHKITKRGQNVTFRCDPISEHNRLYWYRQTLGQGPEFLTYFQNEAQLEKSRLLSDRFSAERPKGSFSTLEIQRTEQGDSAMYLCASSPQGGNSPLHFGNGTRLTVT.

The chain links TRBV7-9 to TRBJ2-3; D tentatively fits TRBD1 or TRBD2 (5 bases each). This CDR3 has 16 residues. V was cut by 5 bases and J by 2 bases, with 17 bases left in between. Germline CDR1 reads SEHNR; CDR2 reads FQNEAQ (reference sequence). The CDR3 DNA sequence: TGTGCCAGCAGCCCGGGGAATACTGGGGCCACAGATACGCAGTATTTT. Its protein product is CASSPGNTGATDTQYF.

The rearrangement uses TRBV4-1 and TRBJ2-5, with 11 bases lining up with TRBD2. The DNA end is a closer match to TRBJ2-7, so the J assignment may be wrong. The CDR3 sequence is 16 residues long. Germline V lookup: CDR1 MGHRA, CDR2 YSYEKL. This CDR3 reads CASSQGLAGGTYEQYF. In nucleotides, the CDR3 is TGCGCCAGCAGCCAAGGGCTAGCGGGGGGCACCTACGAGCAGTACTTC.

V and J are TRBV6-4 and TRBJ2-1, with 11 nucleotides matching TRBD2. The ends lost 3 bases at V and 9 bases at J; junction bases unmatched: 4. Germline lookup yields CDR1 MRHNA and CDR2 SNTAGT. This CDR3 comprises 14 residues. DNA for the CDR3: TGTGCCAGCAGTGAACAGACTAGCGGGGCTGAGCAGTTCTTC. Its translation is CASSEQTSGAEQFF.

The genes are TRBV11-2 and TRBJ1-2, with D uncertain. The V end lost 1 base, the J end lost 4 bases, and 7 bases lay between the germline ends. The length of the CDR3 is 13 residues. Germline values: CDR1 SGHAT, CDR2 FQNNGV. CDR3 bases: TGTGCCAGCAGCTTAGGGGGTACCTATGGCTACACCTTC. Translation gives CASSLGGTYGYTF.

V and J are TRBV6-6 and TRBJ2-2; TRBD2 aligns across 14 bases. The CDR3 is 16 residues long. The germline CDR1 and CDR2 sequences are MNHNY and SVGAGI (reference sequence). V was pared by 7 bases and J by 7 bases, with 8 bases of the junction left unmatched. CDR3 nucleotides: TGTGCCAGCAAGCCGGGGACTAGCGGGGGAAACGGGGAGCTGTTTTTT. This gives the protein CASKPGTSGGNGELFF.

The chain uses TRBV5-6 and TRBJ1-4, with 7 bases fitting TRBD1. This CDR3 spans 19 amino acids. J was trimmed by 0 bases and V by 3 bases; bases with no gene match: 14. Per the germline V gene, CDR1 is SGHDT and CDR2 is YYEEEE. The CDR3 region has the DNA TGTGCCAGCAGCTCAATCGACAGGGCCCGACTGGCAACTAATGAAAAACTGTTTTTT. Translating gives CASSSIDRARLATNEKLFF.

V is TRBV11-3 and J is TRBJ2-7; D unclear. This CDR3 is built from 15 residues. With 8 bases removed from V and 1 base from J, the gap between germline ends came to 18 bases. The germline V gene encodes CDR1 SGHNT and CDR2 YENEEA. The CDR3 DNA reads as TGTGCCAGCCTCCCGCGGTTATTACTGTCCTACGAGCAGTACTTC. Translating it yields CASLPRLLLSYEQYF.

Concerning this clone itself: A single base separates this from a much larger clone, so it may be a read error. The gene calls are TRBV7-2 and TRBJ1-6, with D maybe TRBD1 (5 bases). The ends were cut back, 6 bases at V and 0 bases at J, with 9 bases in the middle. The germline CDR1 and CDR2 sequences are SGHTA and FQGNSA. The length of the CDR3 is 15 residues. DNA of the CDR3: TGTGCCAGCAGGGCAGGGAGCTCCTATAATTCACCCCTCCACTTT. It specifies CASRAGSSYNSPLHF.

The gene calls are TRBV11-2 and TRBJ2-7; 7 nucleotides match TRBD1. The trim removed 4 bases at V and 3 bases at J, leaving 6 bases unmatched. There are 14 residues in the CDR3. CDR1 and CDR2 from the germline V gene are SGHAT and FQNNGV. CDR3 loop: CASSSSGQIYEQYF. In DNA form, the CDR3 reads TGTGCCAGCAGCTCCTCGGGACAGATCTACGAGCAGTACTTC.

This clone appeared a single time. The sample holds other DNA sequences that translate to the same CDR3. The J gene is TRBJ1-5, the V gene TRBV7-9, with 9 positions matching TRBD1. The CDR3 extends over 15 amino acids. The V segment lost 1 base and the J segment 6 bases; nucleotides outside the gene matches: 4. Germline-derived CDR1 and CDR2 are SEHNR and FQNEAQ (reference sequence). CDR3: CASSLDTGGGQPQHF. The CDR3 DNA sequence: TGTGCCAGCAGCTTAGACACAGGGGGCGGTCAGCCCCAGCATTTT.

The chain links TRBV2 to TRBJ2-2; 8 bases line up with TRBD1. This CDR3 is 14 amino acids long. V lost 6 bases and J lost 1; bases outside the gene matches: 1. Germline V CDR1 and CDR2: SNHLY, FYNNEI. The CDR3 bases are TGTGCCAGCAGGGACAGGGAGAACACCGGGGAGCTGTTTTTT. Its protein product is CASRDRENTGELFF.

Remarks on this clone: At one end, the junction sequence differs from germline, possibly due to a read error. The J gene is TRBJ1-4, the V gene TRBV6-1; possibly TRBD1 for D (6 bases). The CDR3 has 12 residues. Germline V gene data show CDR1 as MNHNS and CDR2 as SASEGT. The CDR3 spells CASSEATGLLMF. The CDR3 nucleotides are TGTGCCAGCAGTGAAGCGACAGGCCTTTTAATGTTT.

This clone appeared once. This rearrangement joins TRBV2 to TRBJ2-5, with 8 nucleotides matching TRBD1. There are 14 residues in the CDR3. Trimming took 7 bases from V and 1 from J; bases not matched to a gene: 5. CDR1 is SNHLY, CDR2 FYNNEI, per germline. The CDR3 is CASTLDRAQETQYF. CDR3 DNA sequence: TGTGCCAGCACTCTGGACAGGGCCCAAGAGACCCAGTACTTC.

Of note for this clone: Other DNA sequences from this sample encode an identical CDR3 as well. This chain links TRBV5-1 with TRBJ2-7, with D uncertain. CDR3 length equals 12 residues. CDR1 is SGHRS and CDR2 is YFSETQ in the germline V gene. V was clipped by 0 bases and J by 6 bases, with 7 bases between them. The CDR3 region is CASSLGLGEQYF. The CDR3 DNA is TGCGCCAGCAGCTTGGGTTTGGGCGAGCAGTACTTC.

This clone has just one count. V is TRBV7-6 and J is TRBJ2-1; the match to TRBD2 covers 7 bases. V trimming: 3 bases; J trimming: 2 bases; junction bases outside the gene matches: 1. This CDR3 contains 14 residues. Germline CDR1 and CDR2: SGHVS and FNYEAQ. The CDR3 is CASSLGGTYNEQFF. The CDR3 region has the DNA TGTGCCAGCAGCTTGGGGGGGACCTACAATGAGCAGTTCTTC. The full variable domain, rest sourced from reference TRBV7-6 and TRBJ2-1, is GAGVSQSPRYKVTKRGQDVALRCDPISGHVSLYWYRQALGQGPEFLTYFNYEAQQDKSGLPNDRFSAERPEGSISTLTIQRTEQRDSAMYRCASSLGGTYNEQFFGPGTRLTVL.

The rearrangement links TRBV6-6 to TRBJ1-6; D is unresolved. The V gene's germline CDR1 is MNHNY and CDR2 SVGAGI (reference sequence). Trimming pared 2 bases from V and 7 bases from J, leaving 9 bases between. This CDR3 is 14 amino acids long. This chain's CDR3 is CASSYRVENSPLHF. DNA for the CDR3: TGTGCCAGCAGTTACAGGGTGGAGAATTCACCCCTCCACTTT.

The chain uses TRBV6-6 and TRBJ2-2; no clear D gene. V was clipped by 8 bases and J by 9 bases, with 10 bases between them. Looked up from germline, CDR1 is MNHNY and CDR2 is SVGAGI (reference sequence). The CDR3 extends over 11 amino acids. Here the CDR3 reads CASQVVRELFF. The CDR3 DNA reads as TGTGCCAGCCAGGTGGTCCGGGAGCTGTTTTTT.

The V gene is TRBV6-1, the J gene TRBJ1-2, with unresolved D. This CDR3 is 14 amino acids long. Germline values: CDR1 MNHNS, CDR2 SASEGT. Between the trimmed V and J ends, which lost 1 base and 4 bases, there was a span of 10 bases. As DNA, the CDR3 is TGTGCCAGCAGTGAAGGGTGGGGTGGCTATGGCTACACCTTC. Protein: CASSEGWGGYGYTF.

The chain's CDR3 is CASSQTSGGSETQYF. In nucleotides, the CDR3 is TGTGCCAGCAGCCAGACTAGCGGGGGATCAGAGACCCAGTACTTC. This chain uses TRBV11-2 with TRBJ2-5; 12 nucleotides match TRBD2. The CDR3 extends over 15 amino acids. The germline CDR1 and CDR2 sequences are SGHAT and FQNNGV. Unmatched junction bases numbered 5, after V lost 5 bases and J lost 4 bases. Based on the CDR3 plus reference TRBV11-2 and TRBJ2-5, the full variable domain is EAGVAQSPRYKIIEKRQSVAFWCNPISGHATLYWYQQILGQGPKLLIQFQNNGVVDDSQLPKDRFSAERLKGVDSTLKIQPAKLEDSAVYLCASSQTSGGSETQYFGPGTRLLVL.

This clone showed up just a few times. The chain carries TRBV9 and TRBJ2-3; D is ambiguous. V lost 4 bases, J lost 1 base, and 13 bases lay in between. The CDR3 covers 15 residues. Germline V CDR1 and CDR2: SGDLS, YYNGEE. The CDR3: CASSLLHDGTDTQYF. The CDR3 DNA reads TGTGCCAGCAGCCTCCTTCACGATGGCACAGATACGCAGTATTTT.